This is a list of T cell receptor beta chains from one sample in a study of blood T cell repertoires in COVID-19. Sequencing was performed with immunoSEQ multiplex PCR; in TCRdb, only in-frame clones are kept and a portion is missing. The sample includes some 200,000 clones, 80% to 90% seen only once; the top ten take around 3.8%. The sequenced sample was PBMCs or T cells enriched from blood (not recorded which). These receptors came from a woman aged 35 to 49 with acute COVID-19. The CDR3 runs from the conserved cysteine through the conserved F or W. A D gene is named only where the DNA matches it firmly. The listing skips clone size in some rows; elsewhere it reads once, few, many or a size class.

D: .; V: TRBV27; size: .; J: TRBJ1-3; CDR3: CASRSQGKAGNTIYF; DNA: TGTGCCAGCAGGTCTCAGGGGAAAGCTGGAAACACCATATATTTT
D: TRBD2; V: TRBV14; size: .; J: TRBJ2-1; CDR3: CASSPRLAGQFF; DNA: TGTGCCAGCTCCCCTCGACTAGCGGGGCAGTTCTTC
D: TRBD1; V: TRBV3-1/TRBV3-2; size: .; J: TRBJ1-6; CDR3: CASSQDQDRGWSPLHF; DNA: TGTGCCAGCAGCCAAGATCAGGACAGGGGCTGGTCACCCCTCCACTTT
D: .; V: TRBV5-1; size: .; J: TRBJ1-1; CDR3: CASSLVLGPHEAFF; DNA: TGCGCCAGCAGCTTGGTTCTGGGCCCACATGAAGCTTTCTTT
D: .; V: TRBV9; size: .; J: TRBJ2-6; CDR3: CASNGQRSSGANVLTF; DNA: TGTGCCAGCAACGGACAGAGGAGCTCTGGGGCCAACGTCCTGACTTTC
D: TRBD1; V: TRBV25-1; size: .; J: TRBJ1-5; CDR3: CASSGTGGHNQPQHF; DNA: TGTGCCAGCAGTGGGACAGGGGGTCACAATCAGCCCCAGCATTTT
D: TRBD1; V: TRBV5-1; size: .; J: TRBJ1-4; CDR3: CASKTGVDEKLFF; DNA: TGCGCCAGCAAAACAGGGGTGGATGAAAAACTGTTTTTT
D: TRBD1; V: TRBV29-1; size: .; J: TRBJ1-2; CDR3: CSVTGGYGYTF; DNA: TGCAGCGTGACAGGGGGCTATGGCTACACCTTC
D: .; V: TRBV28; size: .; J: TRBJ1-2; CDR3: CASSPSRGQQYGYTF; DNA: TGTGCCAGCAGTCCCTCACGTGGACAGCAGTATGGCTACACCTTC
D: TRBD1; V: TRBV7-2; size: few; J: TRBJ1-5; CDR3: CASRSGGGQPQHF; DNA: TGTGCCAGCAGATCAGGGGGCGGTCAGCCCCAGCATTTT
D: TRBD2; V: TRBV2; size: .; J: TRBJ2-1; CDR3: CASSATSGGNNEQFF; DNA: TGTGCCAGCAGTGCCACTAGCGGGGGGAACAATGAGCAGTTCTTC
D: .; V: TRBV7-9; size: .; J: TRBJ1-2; CDR3: CASSLSVRGQGLPNYGYTF; DNA: TGTGCCAGCAGCTTATCAGTTCGGGGACAAGGCCTTCCTAACTATGGCTACACCTTC
D: .; V: TRBV30; size: many; J: TRBJ1-1; CDR3: CAFIRLNTEAFF; DNA: TGTGCCTTCATCAGATTGAACACTGAAGCTTTCTTT
D: TRBD1; V: TRBV2; size: .; J: TRBJ1-1; CDR3: CASRLGQAGTEAFF; DNA: TGTGCCAGCAGATTAGGACAGGCGGGGACTGAAGCTTTCTTT
D: .; V: TRBV23-1; size: .; J: TRBJ1-5; CDR3: CASKGRVPRKPQHF; DNA: TGCGCCAGCAAAGGCAGGGTCCCGAGGAAGCCCCAGCATTTT
D: .; V: TRBV2; size: .; J: TRBJ1-1; CDR3: CASSEDVGLSWEAFF; DNA: TGTGCCAGCAGTGAAGATGTGGGACTATCGTGGGAAGCTTTCTTT
D: .; V: TRBV18; size: .; J: TRBJ2-3; CDR3: CASSPSPSTDTQYF; DNA: TGTGCCAGCTCACCAAGCCCTAGCACAGATACGCAGTATTTT
D: .; V: TRBV9; size: once; J: TRBJ1-1; CDR3: CASSVGGMAEAFF; DNA: TGTGCCAGCAGCGTAGGAGGGATGGCTGAAGCTTTCTTT
D: .; V: TRBV5-1; size: .; J: TRBJ1-6; CDR3: CASNKDGNNSPLHF; DNA: TGCGCCAGCAACAAAGACGGGAATAATTCACCCCTCCACTTT
D: .; V: TRBV11-2; size: .; J: TRBJ1-5; CDR3: CASSSSAGNQPQHF; DNA: TGTGCCAGCAGCTCCTCCGCAGGGAATCAGCCCCAGCATTTT